Below, one T cell receptor beta chain is given with its context. Its antigen is still unknown. V was pared by 7 bases and J by 1 base, with 5 bases of the junction left unmatched. CDR1 and CDR2 from the germline V gene are SGHRS and YFSETQ. The CDR3 consists of 14 residues. The data are from a study of PD-1 blockade in classical Hodgkin lymphoma. Study conclusions and caveats: CD4+ TCR diversity, unlike CD8+, rose significantly by C4D1. Complete responders' diversity at baseline resembled that of newly diagnosed patients. Among the patients, those starting nivolumab under 1 year after ASCT were excluded.

Time point described: cycle 4 day 1 (C4D1), after 6 weeks of nivolumab. No patient escaped relapse after autologous stem cell transplantation, and brentuximab vedotin exposure varied. The study recorded best responses of complete response, partial response or progressive disease. Clones were sequenced by immunoSEQ multiplex PCR, and TCRdb holds only the in-frame ones, with some missing. The sample has 50,000 to 65,000 clones, over 85% seen once. The clonotype comes from a human donor with classical Hodgkin lymphoma. This rearrangement joins TRBV5-1 to TRBJ2-3, with TRBD1 identical over 8 bases. The input for sequencing was peripheral blood mononuclear cells (PBMCs), taken before the fourth cycle of nivolumab. The CDR3 region has the DNA TGCGCCAGCGCAGGGGGCGGGGGCACAGATACGCAGTATTTT. This encodes CASAGGGGTDTQYF.